These T cell receptor beta chains were read from a single sample in a study of control samples from healthy donors and cancer patients. Assay used: immunoSEQ multiplex PCR; TCRdb lists only in-frame clones, some missing. The sample lists around 110,000 clones, approximately 90% seen once, with 2% to 2.5% in the top ten. Sequences were obtained from blood. These receptors all come from a woman in her 70s in good health. Each CDR3 is given with its conserved first and last residue. The D gene is left open where the match is weak. Part of the rows lack a size; the others show once, few, many or a class for expanded clones.

V gene,clone size,J gene,D gene,CDR3 DNA,CDR3 protein
TRBV10-1,.,TRBJ2-2,.,TGCGCCAGCAGTTCCACGAGGGGCGACCGGGAGCTGTTTTTT,CASSSTRGDRELFF
TRBV7-9,.,TRBJ1-1,.,TGTGCCAGTCTACAGGGACTTGGCACTGAAGCTTTCTTT,CASLQGLGTEAFF
TRBV18,few,TRBJ1-5,.,TGTGCCAGCTCACCAATCGGGCAGGGGCATCAGCCCCAGCATTTT,CASSPIGQGHQPQHF
TRBV4-3,.,TRBJ1-2,TRBD1,TGCGCCAGCAGCCCTAGCTTGACAGGGGGCGGTGGCTACACCTTC,CASSPSLTGGGGYTF
TRBV27,.,TRBJ1-2,TRBD1,TGTGCCAGCAGTTCCACCGGGACAGGAAAAGCCTATGGCTACACCTTC,CASSSTGTGKAYGYTF
TRBV7-2,.,TRBJ2-3,TRBD2,TGTGCCAGCAGCGCCCTACCTAAGCGGGGGGGACAAGATACGCAGTATTTT,CASSALPKRGGQDTQYF
TRBV29-1,.,TRBJ2-3,.,TGCAGCGCAAAAGGCCCAGGGAGGACAGATACGCAGTATTTT,CSAKGPGRTDTQYF
TRBV4-2,.,TRBJ2-3,.,TGTGCCAGCAGCCACGCCGGACTTTCTAGCACAGATACGCAGTATTTT,CASSHAGLSSTDTQYF
TRBV5-6,few,TRBJ2-7,.,TGTGCCAGCAGCGGTGGACACCCCTACGAGCAGTACTTC,CASSGGHPYEQYF
TRBV27,.,TRBJ2-7,.,TGTGCCAGCAGTTTAGTAAGGGGGATGCCCTCCTACGAGCAGTACTTC,CASSLVRGMPSYEQYF
TRBV6-6,.,TRBJ1-2,.,TGTGCCAGCACCTCACAGGGAGCTTTTAACTATGGCTACACCTTC,CASTSQGAFNYGYTF
TRBV2,.,TRBJ2-7,.,TGTGCCAGCAGTGAACGTTACGAGCAGTACTTC,CASSERYEQYF
TRBV5-4,.,TRBJ1-6,.,TGTGCCAGCAGCTTGGCCGTGACAGACGCCGCCCAATTTTATAATTCACCCCTCCACTTT,CASSLAVTDAAQFYNSPLHF
TRBV7-8,.,TRBJ2-3,.,TGTGCCAGCAGCCTCGGGTCTACCCTGGATACGCAGTATTTT,CASSLGSTLDTQYF
TRBV3-1/TRBV3-2,.,TRBJ2-7,.,TGTGCCAGCAGCGTAGGAGGGGGGCAGTACTTC,CASSVGGGQYF
TRBV19,few,TRBJ2-1,TRBD2,TGTGCCAGTAGTACCGGGACTAGCGTCTACAATGAGCAGTTCTTC,CASSTGTSVYNEQFF
TRBV5-1,.,TRBJ1-4,.,TGCGCCAGCAGCTTGGAGGGACTGCCTAATGAAAAACTGTTTTTT,CASSLEGLPNEKLFF
TRBV12-5,.,TRBJ2-5,TRBD2,TGTGCTAGTGGTTTCCACGGGGGGGAGACCCAGTACTTC,CASGFHGGETQYF
TRBV5-6,once,TRBJ2-2,.,TGTGCCAGCAGCGTACCCAGTGGCGGGGAGCTGTTTTTT,CASSVPSGGELFF
TRBV13,.,TRBJ2-3,.,TGTGCCAGCAGCTTAAACCGACTAGTGGGGGATTCAGATACGCAGTATTTT,CASSLNRLVGDSDTQYF
TRBV3-1/TRBV3-2,.,TRBJ2-1,TRBD1,TGTGCCAGCAGCCCCCTGGGACAGGGATGGTTCTTC,CASSPLGQGWFF
TRBV7-2,.,TRBJ2-5,.,TGTGCCAGCAGCTTAGCATGTAGGCACAGCGTTGGAGCCAAGGACAGACAAGAGACCCAGTACTTC,CASSLACRHSVGAKDRQETQYF
TRBV4-3,once,TRBJ2-2,TRBD1,TGCGCCAGCAGCCGCCCCGACAGGGCCGGGGAGCTGTTTTTT,CASSRPDRAGELFF
TRBV5-5,.,TRBJ1-2,.,TGTGCCAGCAGCTTCTATGGGAGTCTCCTTGGGAGTGGCTACACCTTC,CASSFYGSLLGSGYTF
TRBV5-4,few,TRBJ1-2,.,TGTGCCAGCAGCCCCCGACACCATGATAACTATGGCTACACCTTC,CASSPRHHDNYGYTF
TRBV6-5,.,TRBJ2-2,TRBD2,TGTGCCAGCAGTTACTCGGGGGGGAATACCGGGGAGCTGTTTTTT,CASSYSGGNTGELFF
TRBV11-2,.,TRBJ1-2,.,TGTGCCAGCAGCTTAGGACAGGTTAACTATGGCTACACCTTC,CASSLGQVNYGYTF